The T cell receptor (beta chain) described here comes from a study of technical replicates of blood from a few donors. Sequencing was performed with immunoSEQ multiplex PCR; in TCRdb, only in-frame clones are kept and a portion is missing. This table has tens of thousands of clones, over 85% appearing once. The germline V and J ends were trimmed by 7 bases and 4 bases, with 14 bases remaining between them. CDR3 length: 13 amino acids. Germline lookup yields CDR1 SNHLY and CDR2 FYNNEI. This chain connects TRBV2 to TRBJ2-7; D not certain. Sequencing input: T cells isolated from PBMCs. This TCR derives from a human donor in good health. The CDR3 loop is CASNDLESYEQYF. The CDR3 DNA reads as TGTGCCAGCAACGACTTAGAGAGTTACGAGCAGTACTTC.